A single sample is the source of the 7 T cell receptor beta chains below, sequenced in a study of identical twins. TCRdb reprocessed the 5' RACE reads via MiXCR and lists one record per CDR3 protein. The sample shows around 510,000 distinct CDR3 sequences, roughly 13% of them seen only once. These records were also assigned to another study, of yellow fever vaccine responses in identical twins.

Sequenced material: CD4+ T cells sorted from blood. These receptors came from a woman aged 18 to 35 in good health.

The rearrangement links TRBV3-1 to TRBJ2-7, with D possibly called TRBD1 or TRBD2 (5 bases each). The V and J ends lost 1 base and 3 bases respectively, with 10 bases between them. Germline CDR1 and CDR2: LGHDT and YNNKEL (reference sequence). The length of the CDR3 is 14 residues. CDR3 residues: CASSQVPGRYEQYF. In DNA form, the CDR3 reads TGTGCCAGCAGCCAAGTCCCGGGGCGCTACGAGCAGTACTTC.

The sample holds a few counts of this clonotype. J is TRBJ2-3 and V is TRBV25-1; 8 nucleotides line up with TRBD2. Germline V lookup: CDR1 MGHDK, CDR2 SYGVNS. With V trimmed by 6 bases and J by 2 bases, 4 bases remained unmatched. The CDR3 has 14 residues. The CDR3 region has the DNA TGTGCCAGCAGAGATAGCGGGAACACAGATACGCAGTATTTT. Amino acid sequence: CASRDSGNTDTQYF.

This chain connects TRBV7-3 to TRBJ2-7; 8 nucleotides line up with TRBD2. Germline-derived CDR1 and CDR2 are SGHTA and FQGTGA. V dropped 2 bases and J dropped 0; count of bases not matched to a gene: 9. This CDR3 region has 17 residues. CDR3 residues: CASSLGRRGGSSYEQYF. In DNA form, the CDR3 reads TGTGCCAGCAGCTTAGGTCGTCGGGGGGGAAGCTCCTACGAGCAGTACTTC.

This clonotype was detected a few times. The J gene is TRBJ2-7, the V gene TRBV4-3, with TRBD2 matching over 9 bases. In germline, CDR1 is LGHNA, CDR2 YSLEER. With V trimmed by 1 base and J by 1 base, 2 bases remained unmatched. CDR3 length equals 15 residues. The chain's CDR3 is CASSQVLAGSYEQYF. Here the CDR3 DNA reads TGCGCCAGCAGCCAAGTGCTAGCGGGGTCCTACGAGCAGTACTTC.

This clonotype was counted ten times or more. V usage is TRBV11-2 and J usage is TRBJ2-7; possibly TRBD1 for D (5 bases). V shed 5 bases and J shed 4 bases, with 12 bases lying between them. The germline V gene has CDR1 SGHAT and CDR2 FQNNGV. The CDR3 has 13 residues. CDR3 region: CASSTLDSYEQYF. CDR3 bases: TGTGCCAGCAGCACCCTAGACAGTTACGAGCAGTACTTC.

This clonotype was seen repeatedly, ten times or more. This sequence joins TRBV5-1 and TRBJ1-1; TRBD1 agrees at 9 bases. V trimming: 5 bases; J trimming: 3 bases; junction bases outside the gene matches: 5. From germline, CDR1 is SGHRS and CDR2 YFSETQ. The CDR3 is 14 residues long. The chain's CDR3 is CASRHRDRDTEAFF. CDR3 nucleotides: TGCGCCAGCAGACACCGGGACAGGGACACTGAAGCTTTCTTT.

This clonotype was seen ten or more times. The chain carries TRBV29-1 and TRBJ1-1; 8 positions match TRBD1. V was pared by 7 bases and J by 5 bases, with 6 bases of the junction left unmatched. CDR1 SQVTM and CDR2 ANQGSEA come from the germline V gene. The CDR3 contains 12 residues. CDR3: CSGDRGMTEAFF. The DNA for the CDR3 is TGCAGCGGCGACAGGGGTATGACTGAAGCTTTCTTT.